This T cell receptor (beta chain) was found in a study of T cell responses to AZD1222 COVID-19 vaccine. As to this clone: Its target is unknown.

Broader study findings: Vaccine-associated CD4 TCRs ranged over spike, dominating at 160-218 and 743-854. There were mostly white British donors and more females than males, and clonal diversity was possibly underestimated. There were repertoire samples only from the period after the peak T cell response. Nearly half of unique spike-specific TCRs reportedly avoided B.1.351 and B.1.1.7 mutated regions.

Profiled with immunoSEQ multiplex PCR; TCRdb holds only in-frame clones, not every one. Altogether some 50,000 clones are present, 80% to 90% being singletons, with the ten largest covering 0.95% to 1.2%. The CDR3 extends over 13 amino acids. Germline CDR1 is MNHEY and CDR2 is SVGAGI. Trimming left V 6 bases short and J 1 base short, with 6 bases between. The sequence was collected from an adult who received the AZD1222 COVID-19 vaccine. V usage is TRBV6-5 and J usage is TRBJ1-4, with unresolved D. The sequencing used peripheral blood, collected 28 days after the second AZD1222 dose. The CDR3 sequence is CASRVETNEKLFF. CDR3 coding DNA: TGTGCCAGCAGGGTTGAAACTAATGAAAAACTGTTTTTT.